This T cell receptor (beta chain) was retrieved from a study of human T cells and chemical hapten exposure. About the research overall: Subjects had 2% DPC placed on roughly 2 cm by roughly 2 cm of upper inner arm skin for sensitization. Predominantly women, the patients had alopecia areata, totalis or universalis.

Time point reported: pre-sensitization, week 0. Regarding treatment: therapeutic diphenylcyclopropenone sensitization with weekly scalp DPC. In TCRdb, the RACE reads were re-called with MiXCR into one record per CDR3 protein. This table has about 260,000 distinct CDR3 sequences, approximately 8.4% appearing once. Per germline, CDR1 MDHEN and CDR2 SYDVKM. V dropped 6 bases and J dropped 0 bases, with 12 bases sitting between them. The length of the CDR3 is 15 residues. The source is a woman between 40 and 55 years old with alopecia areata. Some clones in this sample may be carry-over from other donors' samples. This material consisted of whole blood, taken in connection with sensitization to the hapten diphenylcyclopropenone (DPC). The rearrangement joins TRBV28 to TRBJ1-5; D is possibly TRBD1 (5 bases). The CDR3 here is CASRTRDYSNQPQHF. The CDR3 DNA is TGTGCCAGCAGGACCCGGGACTATAGCAATCAGCCCCAGCATTTT. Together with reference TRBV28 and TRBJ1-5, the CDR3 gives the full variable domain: DVKVTQSSRYLVKRTGEKVFLECVQDMDHENMFWYRQDPGLGLRLIYFSYDVKMKEKGDIPEGYSVSREKKERFSLILESASTNQTSMYLCASRTRDYSNQPQHFGDGTRLSIL.